This TCR beta chain was sequenced for a study of PD-1 blockade in classical Hodgkin lymphoma (TCRdb year 2020). For the study in its entirety: Nivolumab dosing was 3 mg/kg intravenously every 2 weeks, continuing until either disease progression or unacceptable toxicity. To define a peripheral blood immune signature of response to PD-1 blockade in classical Hodgkin lymphoma, the study combined TCR beta sequencing with CyTOF. What the research found in general, with its limitations: Baseline diversity similar to that of newly diagnosed patients was observed in trial patients achieving complete response, whereas significantly lower diversity was observed in partial responders and progressors. Lower diversity was observed in patients in whom nivolumab was started less than 1 year after ASCT, and these patients were excluded from later analyses so that confounding by immune reconstitution would be avoided. CD4+ but not CD8+ TCR diversity rose significantly by C4D1 (p=0.0027 vs p=0.16), most apparent in complete responders (p=0.02). Baseline TCR diversity was reported as lower in newly diagnosed patients than in healthy donors, and lower still in relapsed/refractory patients. The study covered only a single clinical trial cohort, and the causes of the repertoire differences, possibly disease activity or prior therapy, were still not defined.

A remark on this clone: The specificity of this receptor is unknown. The sample holds no much larger clone one base away, and base qualities are not on file.

The time point label for this specimen denotes: cycle 4 day 1 (C4D1), after more than five weeks of nivolumab. Every trial patient had relapsed after autologous stem cell transplantation, and cohorts A, B and C differed in prior brentuximab vedotin exposure. The trial cohort was composed of over 50 patients with relapsed/refractory classical Hodgkin lymphoma, for whom complete response, partial response or progressive disease was recorded as best overall response. In the multi-cohort phase II CheckMate 205 trial, trial patients received single-agent nivolumab. An independent review committee assessed best overall response by applying the 2007 International Working Group response criteria. Trial PBMCs were collected immediately before nivolumab initiation (C1D1) and during therapy at cycle 2 day 1 and cycle 4 day 1. After peripheral blood was drawn into 8 mL Vacutainer Cell Preparation Tubes, PBMCs were isolated by centrifugation and then cryopreserved.

Genomic DNA was extracted with the Qiagen DNeasy kit from unsorted PBMCs and from negatively selected CD4+ and CD8+ fractions. Amplification of TCR beta CDR3 regions was done by immunoSEQ multiplex PCR with primers that anneal to V and J segments. Amplification bias was minimized using a synthetic immune receptor repertoire, and residual bias was removed computationally after sequencing. The study's processing was this. Custom Python scripts were used to quantify repertoire diversity as the Shannon entropy index. Unsorted, CD4+ and CD8+ repertoires were examined separately, except in combined analyses, for which CD4+ and CD8+ sequences were merged in silico. Clonal expansion was defined as a frequency increase of at least 2-fold after treatment compared with C1D1, and clones undetected at baseline were assigned a pseudocount of 0.5. Clones with 0 or 1 copy at C1D1 were defined as singleton clones, while clones with 2 or more copies were defined as non-singleton clones. Clones expanded in unsorted samples were assigned a CD4+, CD8+ or unknown annotation through matching of protein sequences in sorted samples from the same patient. Wilcoxon tests on paired samples were used to test changes in diversity from C1D1 to C4D1. Here the immuneACCESS table is served through TCRdb, limited to in-frame sequences with V and J called. Missing clones are a known gap in these copies; in checked studies unresolved V genes cover under half, and the rest lacks a known reason. That table gives V, J and clone size, and the DNA gave D and trimming. For this sample there are fewer than 45,000 clones; just over 65% appear just once. Of the sample, around 3% is held by the ten largest clones.

Clipping removes 2 bases from V and 10 bases from J, with 6 as the unmatched junction base count. Its CDR3 holds 15 amino acids, cysteine through phenylalanine. The retained sequence is limited to the CDR3, 45 bases, with the frame set at the first base. The germline V gene encodes CDR1 SGHTA and CDR2 FQGNSA. This TCR was sampled from a human donor with classical Hodgkin lymphoma. The chain was built from TRBV7-2 and TRBJ1-6, with 9 bases matching TRBD1. This specimen was peripheral blood mononuclear cells (PBMCs), taken before the fourth cycle of nivolumab. The CDR3 in this case is CASSLMGQGQSPLHF. The DNA sequence follows: TGTGCCAGCAGCTTAATGGGACAGGGCCAATCACCCCTCCACTTT.